Presented here are 19 T cell receptor beta chains from one specimen sequenced in a study of blood T cell repertoires in COVID-19. Sequencing was performed with immunoSEQ multiplex PCR; in TCRdb, only in-frame clones are kept and a portion is missing. The sample has about 5,900 clones, roughly 90% seen once. The sequencing sample was made of peripheral blood. The receptors come from a human donor in a cohort sampled during active COVID-19.

The rearrangement joins TRBV20-1 to TRBJ1-1; perhaps TRBD1 as D (5 bases). CDR1 and CDR2 (germline): DFQATT, SNEGSKA (reference sequence). Trimming pared 3 bases from V and 6 bases from J, leaving 20 bases between. There are 15 residues in the CDR3. The CDR3, as DNA: TGCAGTGCTAGTGGGGCGGGGTTGATTTTCGCTGAAGCTTTCTTT. Protein product: CSASGAGLIFAEAFF.

This chain links TRBV15 with TRBJ2-7, with a tentative D call TRBD2 (6 bases). V was pared by 8 bases and J by 1 base, with 18 bases between. Germline loops: CDR1 LNHNV, CDR2 YYDKDF (reference sequence). CDR3 length: 15 residues. CDR3 amino acids: CATSPRGSVSYEQYF. The CDR3 bases are TGTGCCACCTCCCCGCGGGGCTCGGTTTCCTACGAGCAGTACTTC.

CDR3 protein: CASSIGQTNTGELFF. The CDR3 DNA reads TGTGCCAGTAGTATAGGCCAGACGAACACCGGGGAGCTGTTTTTT. The chain links TRBV19 to TRBJ2-2; D unclear. The CDR3 consists of 15 residues. Germline V gene data show CDR1 as LNHDA and CDR2 as SQIVND (reference sequence). The V end lost 1 base, the J end lost 0 bases, and 6 bases lay between the germline ends.

J is TRBJ2-7 and V is TRBV10-2, with 11 bases aligning to TRBD1. Germline lookup yields CDR1 WSHSY and CDR2 SAAADI. The CDR3 covers 18 residues. After removal of 5 bases from V and 1 base from J, the junction contained 13 bases not matched to a gene. The CDR3 nucleotides are TGCGCCAGCAGTCCCGTCCCCCGGACAGGGGGCTTTTCCTACGAGCAGTACTTC. It codes for CASSPVPRTGGFSYEQYF.

The V and J genes are TRBV11-3 and TRBJ2-7; 12 bases are shared with TRBD1. The V segment lost 5 bases and the J segment 5 bases; nucleotides outside the gene matches: 4. CDR3 size: 14 residues. The germline V gene has CDR1 SGHNT and CDR2 YENEEA. In DNA form, the CDR3 reads TGTGCCAGCAGCCCCGGGACAGGGGGCAACGAGCAGTACTTC. Encoded protein: CASSPGTGGNEQYF.

The chain combines TRBV27 with TRBJ2-1, with D maybe TRBD1 (6 bases). Germline V gene sequence: CDR1 MNHEY, CDR2 SMNVEV (reference sequence). The CDR3 is 16 residues long. V was trimmed by 2 bases and J by 7 bases, leaving 18 bases between them. CDR3 amino acids: CASSLRGTQGMNEQFF. The CDR3 DNA sequence: TGTGCCAGCAGTTTAAGGGGAACACAGGGTATGAATGAGCAGTTCTTC.

The chain is built from TRBV5-4 and TRBJ2-4, with D perhaps matching TRBD2 (5 bases). The V end lost 0 bases, the J end lost 8 bases, and 6 bases lay between the germline ends. CDR3 length: 12 residues. The germline CDR1 and CDR2 sequences are SGHNT and YYREEE (reference sequence). CDR3 coding DNA: TGTGCCAGCAGCTTGGCCGGGGACATTCAGTACTTC. It specifies CASSLAGDIQYF.

This chain uses TRBV27 with TRBJ1-3; D unresolved. Germline V CDR1 and CDR2: MNHEY, SMNVEV (reference sequence). The length of the CDR3 is 14 residues. V was trimmed by 8 bases and J by 0 bases, leaving 11 bases between them. CDR3 protein: CASRPSGSGNTIYF. CDR3 nucleotide sequence: TGTGCCAGCCGGCCCTCAGGCTCTGGAAACACCATATATTTT.

The chain links TRBV4-2 to TRBJ2-3; 8 bases line up with TRBD2. Germline V gene sequence: CDR1 LGHNA, CDR2 YNFKEQ. V gave up 3 bases and J gave up 1 base; unmatched junction bases: 9. This CDR3 has 17 amino acids. CDR3 in DNA: TGTGCCAGCAGCCATGAGGCGGGGGGCACAGGCACAGATACGCAGTATTTT. Translation: CASSHEAGGTGTDTQYF.

The chain recombines TRBV4-1 with TRBJ2-7; 10 bases match TRBD1. Germline V gives CDR1 MGHRA, CDR2 YSYEKL. Unmatched junction bases numbered 8, after V lost 3 bases and J lost 6 bases. CDR3 length equals 15 residues. The CDR3 region has the DNA TGCGCCAGCAGCCACCTAGGGGGACAGGGGCGCGAGCAGTACTTC. Translated: CASSHLGGQGREQYF.

The J gene is TRBJ2-7, the V gene TRBV14; tentatively, D is TRBD2 (5 bases). The germline V gene has CDR1 SGHDN and CDR2 FVKESK. The V gene lost 4 bases and the J gene lost 0 bases, with 7 bases spanning the gap. This CDR3 is built from 13 residues. The CDR3 bases are TGTGCCAGCAGCCCCCTAGCCTCCTACGAGCAGTACTTC. This sequence encodes CASSPLASYEQYF.

This chain links TRBV19 with TRBJ2-7, with 9 bases identical to TRBD1. Germline trimming cut 3 bases from V and 2 bases from J; bases unmatched to any gene: 5. This CDR3 has 15 amino acids. Per germline, CDR1 LNHDA and CDR2 SQIVND (reference sequence). DNA of the CDR3: TGTGCCAGTAGTATGCCGGGACAGGGAACCTACGAGCAGTACTTC. This codes for CASSMPGQGTYEQYF.

This clone has a single count. The chain links TRBV3-1 (or the pseudogene TRBV3-2) to TRBJ2-7; D gene unclear. Between the trimmed V and J ends, which lost 1 base and 1 base, there was a span of 5 bases. This CDR3 is built from 13 residues. CDR1 is LGHDT, CDR2 YNNKEL, per germline (reference sequence). The CDR3 nucleotides are TGTGCCAGCAGCCAAGTCCTATCCTACGAGCAGTACTTC. Its translation: CASSQVLSYEQYF.

This clone was seen a few times. The chain has TRBV7-9 and TRBJ1-3; TRBD1 aligns across 10 bases. CDR1 and CDR2 (germline): SEHNR, FQNEAQ (reference sequence). V lost 6 bases and J lost 2; bases outside the gene matches: 4. The CDR3 length is 15 residues. As DNA, the CDR3 is TGTGCCAGCAGTCGGACAGGGGGAACTGGAAACACCATATATTTT. Translated: CASSRTGGTGNTIYF.

The V call is TRBV14, the J call TRBJ1-6; D remains ambiguous. The CDR3 consists of 18 residues. The ends were cut back, 1 base at V and 2 bases at J, with 15 bases in the middle. Germline CDR1 and CDR2: SGHDN and FVKESK. The CDR3 DNA reads as TGTGCCAGCAGCCAAGGTCGAGGGAGATTCGCCTATAATTCACCCCTCCACTTT. As protein: CASSQGRGRFAYNSPLHF.

The chain has TRBV23-1 and TRBJ1-5; the match to TRBD1 covers 8 bases. TRBV23-1 has ORF status, its function being uncertain. This CDR3 has 21 residues. Trimming cost V 4 bases and J 3 bases; bases outside gene matches: 23. The CDR3 DNA reads TGCGCCAGCAGTCTCGTGAATGCCATTGGGACAGGAAAAATTAACAATCAGCCCCAGCATTTT. Protein: CASSLVNAIGTGKINNQPQHF.

The chain joins TRBV5-8 to TRBJ2-4, with 9 bases matching TRBD1. Germline V CDR1 and CDR2: SGHTS, YDEGEE. This CDR3 is 15 amino acids long. With 2 bases clipped from V and 7 bases from J, the junction kept 7 bases outside the gene matches. The CDR3 loop is CASSFGQGYPNIQYF. Here the CDR3 DNA reads TGTGCCAGCAGCTTTGGACAGGGGTACCCCAACATTCAGTACTTC.

The V and J genes are TRBV18 and TRBJ1-4, with D possibly TRBD1 on 6 matching bases. The germline V and J ends were trimmed by 1 base and 7 bases, with 13 bases remaining between them. Germline lookup yields CDR1 KGHSH and CDR2 LQKENI. There are 15 residues in the CDR3. The CDR3 region is CASSPQGGATEKLFF. The CDR3 coding sequence is TGTGCCAGCTCACCACAGGGGGGGGCGACTGAAAAACTGTTTTTT. Variable domain in full (rest from reference TRBV18 and TRBJ1-4): NAGVMQNPRHLVRRRGQEARLRCSPMKGHSHVYWYRQLPEEGLKFMVYLQKENIIDESGMPKERFSAEFPKEGPSILRIQQVVRGDSAAYFCASSPQGGATEKLFFGSGTQLSVL.

The V gene is TRBV30, the J gene TRBJ1-2, with D possibly TRBD1 on 5 matching bases. Germline V gene data show CDR1 as GTSNPN and CDR2 as SVGIG (reference sequence). The CDR3 is 14 residues long. V lost 3 bases, J lost 2 bases, and 13 bases lay in between. The CDR3 sequence is CAWRHLRGNYGYTF. In DNA form, the CDR3 reads TGTGCCTGGAGACACTTGCGGGGGAACTATGGCTACACCTTC.